The rows below give T cell receptor beta chains drawn from one sample of a study of STAT5B mutations in CD4+ large granular lymphocyte leukemia. The repertoire was sequenced with immunoSEQ multiplex PCR; TCRdb's copy has only in-frame clones and lacks some. The data contain 30,000 or so clones, roughly 80% of them seen just once; the ten biggest clones take up around 4%. The specimen was CD4+ T cells from blood buffy coats. The receptors stem from a human donor in good health. The CDR3 runs from the conserved cysteine through the conserved F or W. The order of the fields is clone size, D gene, J gene, CDR3 length, V gene, CDR3 DNA, CDR3 protein. The D gene is left open where the match is weak. Where a row states a size, it is once, few, many or the class of an expanded clone; other rows omit it.

>NA|TRBD1|TRBJ1-2|12|TRBV28
TGTGCCAGCAGTTTAAACGGCAGGGGGCGCACCTTC
CASSLNGRGRTF
>NA|NA|TRBJ2-3|18|TRBV19
TGTGCCAGTAGTATATCGGCGGGAACTACTGCTAGCACAGATACGCAGTATTTT
CASSISAGTTASTDTQYF
>NA|NA|TRBJ2-7|13|TRBV10-3
TGTGCCATCCTACGGAGTACCTCCAACGAGCAGTACTTC
CAILRSTSNEQYF
>NA|TRBD2|TRBJ2-1|16|TRBV5-1
TGCGCCAGCAGCTTGATACTAGCGGGAGGGAGGAATGAGCAGTTCTTC
CASSLILAGGRNEQFF
>NA|TRBD1|TRBJ2-7|15|TRBV18
TGTGCCAGCTCACGTGCTGGACAGGGGTCCTACGAGCAGTACTTC
CASSRAGQGSYEQYF
>NA|TRBD1|TRBJ2-7|15|TRBV9
TGTGCCAGCAGCGACCCCGGGACAGGAACCTACGAGCAGTACTTC
CASSDPGTGTYEQYF
>once|TRBD2|TRBJ2-1|14|TRBV6-1
TGTGCCAGCAGGCGGGAGCCGTCCTACAATGAGCAGTTCTTC
CASRREPSYNEQFF
>few|NA|TRBJ2-1|15|TRBV7-2
TGTGCCAGCAGCATACCACGGGACAACTACAATGAGCAGTTCTTC
CASSIPRDNYNEQFF
>NA|NA|TRBJ2-3|15|TRBV7-3
TGTGCCAGCAGCCCTCGAGAGGGGAGAACAGATACGCAGTATTTT
CASSPREGRTDTQYF
>NA|NA|TRBJ1-1|16|TRBV5-1
TGCGCCAGCAGCTTGCATCGGCAGTCACCGAACACTGAAGCTTTCTTT
CASSLHRQSPNTEAFF
>NA|TRBD1|TRBJ1-3|17|TRBV28
TGTGCCAGCAGTTCACGCGGACAGGGGCGGGCTGGAAACACCATATATTTT
CASSSRGQGRAGNTIYF
>NA|NA|TRBJ2-1|14|TRBV10-3
TGTGCCCTTTCCCGTGAGGGGCCCTACAATGAGCAGTTCTTC
CALSREGPYNEQFF
>NA|TRBD1|TRBJ2-5|14|TRBV5-4
TGTGCCAGCAGCTCACAGGGGGCTGAAGAGACCCAGTACTTC
CASSSQGAEETQYF
>once|TRBD1|TRBJ2-1|15|TRBV6-5
TGTGCCAGCAGACGATCCCAGGGGGCCTACAATGAGCAGTTCTTC
CASRRSQGAYNEQFF
>NA|TRBD2|TRBJ2-1|16|TRBV7-9
TGTGCCAGCAGCCGAGGACTAGCGGGCTCCTACAATGAGCAGTTCTTC
CASSRGLAGSYNEQFF
>NA|NA|TRBJ1-3|12|TRBV6-1
TGTGCCAGCAGTGAGTCGGCGAACACCATATATTTT
CASSESANTIYF
>NA|TRBD2|TRBJ2-5|17|TRBV4-1
TGCGCCAGCAGCCAAGGGTTTAGCGGGAGAGGGGGGGAGACCCAGTACTTC
CASSQGFSGRGGETQYF
>NA|NA|TRBJ1-1|14|TRBV28
TGTGCCAGTGGCCCGGCGGGGATAAACACTGAAGCTTTCTTT
CASGPAGINTEAFF
>NA|TRBD1|TRBJ2-7|13|TRBV19
TGTGCCAGTAGTATCGACAGGGGGCCCGAGCAGTACTTC
CASSIDRGPEQYF
>NA|TRBD2|TRBJ2-6|17|TRBV9
TGTGCCAGCAGCGCACAGACGGCGGGGGCTGGGGCCAACGTCCTGACTTTC
CASSAQTAGAGANVLTF
>NA|TRBD2|TRBJ2-3|16|TRBV2
TGTGCCAGCAGTTCATCTAGCGGGTCCCGCACAGATACGCAGTATTTT
CASSSSSGSRTDTQYF
>NA|NA|TRBJ1-2|15|TRBV7-2
TGTGCCAGCAGCTTAGCCTGGGGGAAAGGGTATGGCTACACCTTC
CASSLAWGKGYGYTF
>NA|NA|TRBJ1-2|13|TRBV18
TGTGCCAGCTCACCTACGGACGACTATGGCTACACCTTC
CASSPTDDYGYTF
>NA|NA|TRBJ1-1|13|TRBV25-1
TGTGCCAGTTTCCCCCCAGGGTCAAGTGAAGCTTTCTTT
CASFPPGSSEAFF
>NA|NA|TRBJ1-5|15|TRBV18
TGTGCCAGCTCACTATCAGGGGACTACAATCAGCCCCAGCATTTT
CASSLSGDYNQPQHF
>NA|TRBD2|TRBJ2-1|15|TRBV5-4
TGTGCCAGCAGCCCCCGGACTAGCGGACTCAATGAGCAGTTCTTC
CASSPRTSGLNEQFF
>NA|TRBD2|TRBJ2-5|17|TRBV5-1
TGCGCCAGCAGCTTGGTAGGGACTAGCGGGAGTATAGAGACCCAGTACTTC
CASSLVGTSGSIETQYF
>NA|NA|TRBJ2-7|14|TRBV7-2
TGTGCCAGCAGCTTAGAGGTCCCGTCCTACGAGCAGTACTTC
CASSLEVPSYEQYF
>NA|NA|TRBJ2-7|16|TRBV2
TGTGCCAGCAAGAACCCGTCCCGGGACAATCTTGCCAAACAGTACTTC
CASKNPSRDNLAKQYF
>once|NA|TRBJ1-5|14|TRBV7-9
TGTGCCAGCAGCCCGTCGGGGGGGAATCAGCCCCAGCATTTT
CASSPSGGNQPQHF
>NA|NA|TRBJ1-2|12|TRBV5-4
TGTGCCAGCAGCTCCGGAGGGGGTGGCTACACCTTC
CASSSGGGGYTF
>NA|TRBD2|TRBJ2-1|17|TRBV11-2
TGTGCCAGCAGCTTAGATTGGGGACTAGCGGGAGTCAATGAGCAGTTCTTC
CASSLDWGLAGVNEQFF
>NA|NA|TRBJ2-7|16|TRBV4-2
TGTGCCAGCAGCCAGTCGCCCGATTACGGGACCTACGAGCAGTACTTC
CASSQSPDYGTYEQYF
>NA|NA|TRBJ2-1|14|TRBV6-4
TGTGCCAGCAGGCGCTCAGTCGCCGACAATGAGCAGTTCTTC
CASRRSVADNEQFF
>NA|TRBD1|TRBJ2-7|15|TRBV10-3
TGTGCCATCAGTTTCGGGACAGGGAGCTCCTACGAGCAGTACTTC
CAISFGTGSSYEQYF
>NA|NA|TRBJ2-4|17|TRBV2
TGTGCCAGCAGTCCTAGGACCACACGCCTATTGGGAAACATTCAGTACTTC
CASSPRTTRLLGNIQYF
>NA|NA|TRBJ2-7|17|TRBV21-1
TGTGCCAGCAGCAAAGCGACACTCCGGGACAGGATACACGAGCAGTACTTC
CASSKATLRDRIHEQYF
>few|NA|TRBJ1-4|10|TRBV20-1
TGCAGTGCAAGGGACCAAAAACTGTTTTTT
CSARDQKLFF
>NA|NA|TRBJ2-2|15|TRBV28
TGTGCCAGCAGTTCACCGGGGACGAGGGCCGGGGAGCTGTTTTTT
CASSSPGTRAGELFF
>NA|NA|TRBJ2-3|17|TRBV28
TGTGCCAGCAGTCCAGTCTTTGGGGTAAGAGGCACAGATACGCAGTATTTT
CASSPVFGVRGTDTQYF
>NA|TRBD2|TRBJ2-2|15|TRBV7-9
TGTGCCAGCAGCCCGACGACTAGCGGATTCGGGGAGCTGTTTTTT
CASSPTTSGFGELFF
>NA|TRBD1|TRBJ2-1|15|TRBV5-1
TGCGCCAGCAGCTCCCCGGACAGGGGAGGGGATGAGCAGTTCTTC
CASSSPDRGGDEQFF
>NA|NA|TRBJ1-2|13|TRBV28
TGTGCCAGCAGTTTAGTGGGGGGACGTGGCTACACCTTC
CASSLVGGRGYTF